The T cell receptor beta chain under discussion was sequenced for a study of T cells in Graves' hyperthyroidism and ophthalmopathy. The TCR beta CDR3 regions underwent amplification using RNA transcripts as the source. Researchers ran a first-round RT-PCR on the TCR CDR3 using the HTBI primer set. Via MiXCR, TCRdb re-called the multiplex PCR reads, giving one row per CDR3 protein. Among roughly 500,000 distinct CDR3 sequences listed, 40% to 55% were seen once. Patients were excluded because of uncontrolled infection, other autoimmune disease, pregnancy or lactation. Orbital computed tomography, thyroid ultrasound, serum thyroxine and TRAb, and clinical symptoms together informed the diagnoses. The V gene's germline CDR1 is MDHEN and CDR2 SYDVKM. The CDR3 runs 13 residues. Unmatched junction bases numbered 9, after V lost 5 bases and J lost 12 bases.

This sequence joins TRBV28 and TRBJ2-7; 11 bases map to TRBD2. The sequenced sample consisted of peripheral blood or thyroid tissue (not recorded which). This receptor was taken from an adult woman with Graves' disease, either hyperthyroidism or ophthalmopathy (not recorded which). The CDR3 protein is CASSPLAGDDLYF. CDR3 coding DNA: TGTGCCAGCAGTCCACTAGCGGGAGATGATCTGTACTTC.